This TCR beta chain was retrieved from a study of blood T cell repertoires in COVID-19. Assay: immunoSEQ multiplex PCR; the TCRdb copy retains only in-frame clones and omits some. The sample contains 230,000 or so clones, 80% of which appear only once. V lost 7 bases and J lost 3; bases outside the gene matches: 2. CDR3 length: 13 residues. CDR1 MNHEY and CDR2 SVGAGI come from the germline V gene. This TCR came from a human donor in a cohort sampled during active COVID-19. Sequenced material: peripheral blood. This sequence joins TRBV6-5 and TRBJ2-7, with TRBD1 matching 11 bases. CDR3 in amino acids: CASTGTGGYEQYF. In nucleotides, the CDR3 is TGTGCCAGCACCGGGACAGGGGGCTACGAGCAGTACTTC.